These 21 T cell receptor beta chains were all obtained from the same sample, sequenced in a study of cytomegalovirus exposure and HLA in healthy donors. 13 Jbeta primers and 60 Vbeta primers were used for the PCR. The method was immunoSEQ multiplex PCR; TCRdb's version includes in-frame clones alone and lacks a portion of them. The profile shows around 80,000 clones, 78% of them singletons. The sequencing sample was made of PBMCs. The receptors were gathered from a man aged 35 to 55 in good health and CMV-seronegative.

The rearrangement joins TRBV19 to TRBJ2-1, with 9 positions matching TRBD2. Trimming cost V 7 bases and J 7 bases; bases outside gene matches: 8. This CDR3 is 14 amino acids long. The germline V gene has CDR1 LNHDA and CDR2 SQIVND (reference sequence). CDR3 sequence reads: CASNRAGGWNEQFF. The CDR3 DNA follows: TGTGCCAGTAACCGCGCGGGAGGGTGGAATGAGCAGTTCTTC.

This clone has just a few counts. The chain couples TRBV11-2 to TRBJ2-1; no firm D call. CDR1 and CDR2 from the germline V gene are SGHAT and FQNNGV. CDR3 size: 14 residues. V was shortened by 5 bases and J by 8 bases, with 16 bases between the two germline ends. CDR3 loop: CASSLIPPADEQFF. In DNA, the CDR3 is TGTGCCAGCAGCCTAATCCCCCCGGCGGATGAGCAGTTCTTC. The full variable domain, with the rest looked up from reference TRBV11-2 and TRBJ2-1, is EAGVAQSPRYKIIEKRQSVAFWCNPISGHATLYWYQQILGQGPKLLIQFQNNGVVDDSQLPKDRFSAERLKGVDSTLKIQPAKLEDSAVYLCASSLIPPADEQFFGPGTRLTVL.

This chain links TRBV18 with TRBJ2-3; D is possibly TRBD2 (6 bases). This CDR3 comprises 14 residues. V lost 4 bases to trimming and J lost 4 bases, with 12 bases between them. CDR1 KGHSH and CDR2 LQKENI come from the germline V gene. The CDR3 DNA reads TGTGCCAGCTCACAATCCCGGAGGGCAGATACGCAGTATTTT. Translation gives CASSQSRRADTQYF.

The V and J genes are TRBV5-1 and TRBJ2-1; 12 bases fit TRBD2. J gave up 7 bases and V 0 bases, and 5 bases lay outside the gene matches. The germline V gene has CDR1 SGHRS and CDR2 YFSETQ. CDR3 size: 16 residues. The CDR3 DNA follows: TGCGCCAGCAGCTTGGTTGGCCTAGCGGGAGGGAATGAGCAGTTCTTC. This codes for CASSLVGLAGGNEQFF.

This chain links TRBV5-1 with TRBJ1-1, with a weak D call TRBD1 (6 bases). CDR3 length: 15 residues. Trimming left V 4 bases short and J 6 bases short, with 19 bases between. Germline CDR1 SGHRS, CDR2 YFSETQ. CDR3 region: CASSAPTGMVPEAFF. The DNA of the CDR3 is TGCGCCAGCAGCGCCCCCACAGGGATGGTCCCTGAAGCTTTCTTT.

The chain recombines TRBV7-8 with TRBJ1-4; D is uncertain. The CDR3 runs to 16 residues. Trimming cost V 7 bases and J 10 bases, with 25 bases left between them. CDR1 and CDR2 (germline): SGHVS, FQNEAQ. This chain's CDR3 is CASIPSGSFGSGKLFF. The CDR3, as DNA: TGTGCCAGCATTCCGTCAGGTTCGTTCGGTAGCGGAAAACTGTTTTTT. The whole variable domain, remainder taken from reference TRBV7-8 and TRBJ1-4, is GAGVSQSPRYKVAKRGQDVALRCDPISGHVSLFWYQQALGQGPEFLTYFQNEAQLDKSGLPSDRFFAERPEGSVSTLKIQRTQQEDSAVYLCASIPSGSFGSGKLFFGSGTQLSVL.

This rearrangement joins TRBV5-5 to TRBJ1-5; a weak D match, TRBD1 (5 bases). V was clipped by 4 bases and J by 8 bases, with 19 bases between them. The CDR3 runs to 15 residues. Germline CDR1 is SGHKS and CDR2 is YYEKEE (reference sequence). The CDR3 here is CASSGGVVVNEPQHF. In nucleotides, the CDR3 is TGTGCCAGCAGCGGAGGGGTTGTCGTGAATGAGCCCCAGCATTTT.

This CDR3 is CASSERQGPGGEQFF. In nucleotides, the CDR3 is TGTGCCAGCAGTGAACGACAGGGGCCGGGCGGGGAGCAGTTCTTC. The chain employs TRBV6-4 and TRBJ2-1, with 8 nucleotides matching TRBD1. The junction had 11 bases not matched to a gene; V was cut back by 3 bases and J by 10 bases. The CDR3 covers 15 residues. From germline, CDR1 is MRHNA and CDR2 SNTAGT.

This CDR3 reads CASSKYPGSEVSSYEQYF. CDR3 bases: TGTGCCAGCAGCAAATATCCGGGGTCCGAAGTAAGCTCCTACGAGCAGTACTTC. This sequence joins TRBV11-1 and TRBJ2-7; D perhaps matches TRBD2 (5 bases). Trimming removed 5 bases from V and 0 bases from J, with 23 bases in between. The CDR3 is 18 residues long. The germline V gene encodes CDR1 SGHAT and CDR2 FQDESV (reference sequence). Full variable domain (missing parts from reference TRBV11-1 and TRBJ2-7): EAEVAQSPRYKITEKSQAVAFWCDPISGHATLYWYRQILGQGPELLVQFQDESVVDDSQLPKDRFSAERLKGVDSTLKIQPAELGDSAMYLCASSKYPGSEVSSYEQYFGPGTRLTVT.

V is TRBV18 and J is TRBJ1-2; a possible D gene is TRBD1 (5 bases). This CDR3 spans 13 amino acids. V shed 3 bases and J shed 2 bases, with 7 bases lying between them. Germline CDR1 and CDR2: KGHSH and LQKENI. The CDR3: CASSPTDNYGYTF. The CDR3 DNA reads TGTGCCAGCTCACCGACAGACAACTATGGCTACACCTTC.

CDR3 sequence: CASSIAGLRGEKLFF. CDR3 nucleotides: TGTGCCAGTAGTATAGCAGGACTTAGAGGGGAAAAACTGTTTTTT. The chain combines TRBV19 with TRBJ1-4; no definite D call. Trimming cost V 1 base and J 8 bases, with 14 bases left between them. The germline gives CDR1 LNHDA, CDR2 SQIVND (reference sequence). The CDR3 contains 15 residues.

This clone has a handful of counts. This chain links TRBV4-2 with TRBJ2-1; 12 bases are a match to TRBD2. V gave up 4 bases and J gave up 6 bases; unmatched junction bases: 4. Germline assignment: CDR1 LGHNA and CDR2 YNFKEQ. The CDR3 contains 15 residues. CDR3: CASSRETSGSNEQFF. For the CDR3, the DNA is TGTGCCAGCAGCCGCGAGACTAGCGGGAGCAATGAGCAGTTCTTC.

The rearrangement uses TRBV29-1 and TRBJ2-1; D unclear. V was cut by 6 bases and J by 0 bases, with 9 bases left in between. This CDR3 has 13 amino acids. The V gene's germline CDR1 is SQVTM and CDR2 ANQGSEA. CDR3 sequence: CSVRRSSYNEQFF. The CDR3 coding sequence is TGCAGCGTCCGACGGAGCTCCTACAATGAGCAGTTCTTC.

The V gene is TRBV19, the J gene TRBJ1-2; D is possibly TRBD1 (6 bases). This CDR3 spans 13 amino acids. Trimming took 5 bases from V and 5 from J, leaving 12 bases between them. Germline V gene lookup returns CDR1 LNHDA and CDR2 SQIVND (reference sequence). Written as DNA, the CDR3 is TGTGCCAGTAGTCCCCGGGACATATATGGCTACACCTTC. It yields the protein CASSPRDIYGYTF.

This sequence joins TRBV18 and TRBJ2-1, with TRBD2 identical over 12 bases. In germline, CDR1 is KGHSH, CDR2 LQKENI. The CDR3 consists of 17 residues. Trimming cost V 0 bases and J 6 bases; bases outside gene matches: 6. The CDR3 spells CASSPPPASGRGNEQFF. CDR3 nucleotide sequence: TGTGCCAGCTCACCACCTCCTGCTAGCGGGAGGGGCAATGAGCAGTTCTTC.

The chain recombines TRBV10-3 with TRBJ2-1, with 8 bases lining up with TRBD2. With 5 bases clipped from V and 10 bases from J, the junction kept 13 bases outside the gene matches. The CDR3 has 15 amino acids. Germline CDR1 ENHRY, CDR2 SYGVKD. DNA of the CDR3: TGTGCCATCAGTAATAGCGGGATGGAGGGGGGAGAGCAGTTCTTC. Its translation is CAISNSGMEGGEQFF.

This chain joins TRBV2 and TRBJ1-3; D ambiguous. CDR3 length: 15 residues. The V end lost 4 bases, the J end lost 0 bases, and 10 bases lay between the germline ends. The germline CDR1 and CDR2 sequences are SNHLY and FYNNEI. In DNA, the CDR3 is TGTGCCAGCAGTGTTTCGGGAGGCTCTGGAAACACCATATATTTT. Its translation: CASSVSGGSGNTIYF.

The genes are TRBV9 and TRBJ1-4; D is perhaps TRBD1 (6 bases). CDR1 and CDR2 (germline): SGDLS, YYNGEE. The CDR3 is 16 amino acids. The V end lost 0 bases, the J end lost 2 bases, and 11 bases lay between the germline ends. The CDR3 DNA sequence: TGTGCCAGCAGCGTAGGTTTTCAGGGGACTAATGAAAAACTGTTTTTT. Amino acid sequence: CASSVGFQGTNEKLFF.

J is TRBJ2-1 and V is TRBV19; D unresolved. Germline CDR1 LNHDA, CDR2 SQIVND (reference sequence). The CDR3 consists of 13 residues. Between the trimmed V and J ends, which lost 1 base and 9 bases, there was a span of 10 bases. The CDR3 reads CASSIGLVVEQFF. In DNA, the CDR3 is TGTGCCAGTAGTATAGGCCTAGTGGTTGAGCAGTTCTTC.

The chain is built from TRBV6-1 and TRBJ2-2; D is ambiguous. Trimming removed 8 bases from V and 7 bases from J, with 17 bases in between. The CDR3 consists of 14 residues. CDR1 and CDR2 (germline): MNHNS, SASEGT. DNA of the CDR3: TGTGCCAGCCCTACGTTAGGAGTTGGCGGGGAGCTGTTTTTT. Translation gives CASPTLGVGGELFF.

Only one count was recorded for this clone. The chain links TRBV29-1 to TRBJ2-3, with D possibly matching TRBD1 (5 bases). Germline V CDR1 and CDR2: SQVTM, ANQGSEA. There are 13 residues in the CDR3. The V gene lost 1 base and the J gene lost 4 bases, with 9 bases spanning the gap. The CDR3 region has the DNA TGCAGCGTTGAAGTCCAGGGCTCAGATACGCAGTATTTT. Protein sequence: CSVEVQGSDTQYF.